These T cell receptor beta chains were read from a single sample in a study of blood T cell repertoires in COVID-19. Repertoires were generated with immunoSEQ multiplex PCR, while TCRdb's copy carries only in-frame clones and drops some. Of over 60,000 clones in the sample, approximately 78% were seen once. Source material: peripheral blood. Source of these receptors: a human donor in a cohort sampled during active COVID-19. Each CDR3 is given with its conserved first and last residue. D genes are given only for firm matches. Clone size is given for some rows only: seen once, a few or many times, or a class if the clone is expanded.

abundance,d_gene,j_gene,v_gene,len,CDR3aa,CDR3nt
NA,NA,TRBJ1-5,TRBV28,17,CASSFTPGDYSNQPQHF,TGTGCCAGCAGTTTCACACCAGGTGACTATAGCAATCAGCCCCAGCATTTT
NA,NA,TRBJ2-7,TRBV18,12,CASSPAGGEQYF,TGTGCCAGCTCACCCGCCGGAGGCGAGCAGTACTTC
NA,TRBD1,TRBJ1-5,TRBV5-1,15,CASSLVGTDDQPQHF,TGCGCCAGCAGCTTGGTAGGGACAGATGATCAGCCCCAGCATTTT
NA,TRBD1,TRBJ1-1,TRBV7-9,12,CASSFQGAEAFF,TGTGCCAGCAGCTTTCAGGGGGCTGAAGCTTTCTTT
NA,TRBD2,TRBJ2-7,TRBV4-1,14,CASSQALAGDEQYF,TGCGCCAGCAGCCAAGCACTAGCGGGAGACGAGCAGTACTTC
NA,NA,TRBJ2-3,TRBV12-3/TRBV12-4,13,CASRLGRPDTQYF,TGTGCCAGCAGACTAGGCCGACCAGATACGCAGTATTTT
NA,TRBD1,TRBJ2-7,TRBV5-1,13,CASSSWTGEEQYF,TGCGCCAGCAGCTCTTGGACAGGGGAGGAGCAGTACTTC
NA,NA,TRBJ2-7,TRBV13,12,CASSHGKNEQYF,TGTGCCAGCAGCCACGGGAAGAACGAGCAGTACTTC
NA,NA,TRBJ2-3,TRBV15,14,CATSRDPIGDTQYF,TGTGCCACCAGCAGAGATCCCATCGGGGATACGCAGTATTTT
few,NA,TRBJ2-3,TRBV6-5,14,CASSYGKSTDTQYF,TGTGCCAGCAGTTACGGCAAGAGCACAGATACGCAGTATTTT
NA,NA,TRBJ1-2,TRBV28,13,CASRREGNYGYTF,TGTGCCTCCCGGAGGGAGGGGAACTATGGCTACACCTTC
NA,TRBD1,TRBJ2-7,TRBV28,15,CASSRTGGAFHEQYF,TGTGCCAGCAGTAGAACAGGGGGCGCCTTTCACGAGCAGTACTTC
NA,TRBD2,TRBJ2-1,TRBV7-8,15,CASSWGLGDYNEQFF,TGTGCCAGCAGCTGGGGACTAGGGGACTACAATGAGCAGTTCTTC
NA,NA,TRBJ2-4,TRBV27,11,CASSLGDIQYF,TGTGCCAGCAGCCTCGGAGACATTCAGTACTTC
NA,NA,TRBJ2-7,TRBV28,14,CASSTQDGTYEQYF,TGTGCCAGCAGTACACAGGACGGTACCTACGAGCAGTACTTC
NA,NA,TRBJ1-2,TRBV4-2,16,CASSQEGSGIFYGYTF,TGTGCCAGCAGCCAAGAGGGCTCAGGAATCTTCTATGGCTACACCTTC
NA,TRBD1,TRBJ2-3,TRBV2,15,CASSRTGASTDTQYF,TGTGCCAGCAGTCGGACAGGGGCTAGCACAGATACGCAGTATTTT
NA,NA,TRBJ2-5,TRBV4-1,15,CASSQDRSGRAAQYF,TGCGCCAGCAGCCAAGATCGCTCCGGCAGGGCGGCCCAGTACTTC
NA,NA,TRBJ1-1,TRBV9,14,CASSVLDITTEAFF,TGTGCCAGCAGCGTATTGGACATCACCACTGAAGCTTTCTTT
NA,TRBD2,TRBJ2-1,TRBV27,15,CASSFRGRTYNEQFF,TGTGCCAGCAGTTTTCGCGGGAGGACCTACAATGAGCAGTTCTTC
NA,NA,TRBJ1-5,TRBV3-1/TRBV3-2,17,CASSQDGAGRENQPQHF,TGTGCCAGCAGCCAAGATGGGGCAGGTCGTGAGAATCAGCCCCAGCATTTT
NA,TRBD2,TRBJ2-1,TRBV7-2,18,CASSLEGTSGRFYNEQFF,TGTGCCAGCAGCTTAGAGGGGACTAGCGGGAGGTTTTACAATGAGCAGTTCTTC
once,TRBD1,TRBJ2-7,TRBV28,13,CASTRDRGPRRYF,TGTGCCAGCACCAGGGACAGAGGGCCGCGGCGGTACTTC
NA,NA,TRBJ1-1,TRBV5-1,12,CASSLGPGGAFF,TGCGCCAGCAGCTTGGGGCCCGGGGGGGCTTTCTTT
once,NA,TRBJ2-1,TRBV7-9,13,CASSLSPNNEQFF,TGTGCCAGCAGCCTAAGCCCAAACAATGAGCAGTTCTTC
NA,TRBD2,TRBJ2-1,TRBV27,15,CASSFSSGRLNEQFF,TGTGCCAGCAGTTTTTCTAGCGGGAGGTTGAATGAGCAGTTCTTC
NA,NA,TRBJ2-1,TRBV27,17,CASSFSGLLRSYNEQFF,TGTGCCAGCAGTTTTTCGGGACTCCTCAGGTCCTACAATGAGCAGTTCTTC
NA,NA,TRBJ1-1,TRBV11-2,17,CASSLGLGGKLNTEAFF,TGTGCCAGCAGCTTAGGGCTAGGGGGTAAGCTGAACACTGAAGCTTTCTTT
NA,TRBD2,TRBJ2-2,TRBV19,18,CASSGTSGMLMNTGELFF,TGTGCCAGTTCAGGGACTAGCGGGATGCTAATGAACACCGGGGAGCTGTTTTTT
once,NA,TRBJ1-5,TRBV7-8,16,CASSPWEGSGNQPQHF,TGTGCCAGCAGCCCGTGGGAGGGATCAGGCAATCAGCCCCAGCATTTT
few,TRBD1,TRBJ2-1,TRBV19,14,CASSTQTGRTEQFF,TGTGCCAGTAGTACCCAGACAGGGCGCACTGAGCAGTTCTTC
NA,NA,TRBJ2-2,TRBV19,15,CASSSDWTGAGELFF,TGTGCCAGTAGTAGCGACTGGACGGGGGCCGGGGAGCTGTTTTTT
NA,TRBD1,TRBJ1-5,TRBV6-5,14,CASSPTGYNQPQHF,TGTGCCAGCAGCCCGACAGGGTACAATCAGCCCCAGCATTTT
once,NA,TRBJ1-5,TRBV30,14,CAWSPYPLNQPQHF,TGTGCCTGGTCACCCTACCCACTTAATCAGCCCCAGCATTTT
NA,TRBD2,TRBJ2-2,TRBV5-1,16,CASRVLAGSPGGELFF,TGCGCCAGCAGGGTACTAGCGGGTTCCCCTGGTGGGGAGCTGTTTTTT
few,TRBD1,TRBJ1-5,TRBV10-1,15,CASSVRQGGNQPQHF,TGCGCCAGCAGTGTACGACAGGGGGGCAATCAGCCCCAGCATTTT
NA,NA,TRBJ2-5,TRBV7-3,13,CASSLGGRETQYF,TGTGCCAGCAGCTTGGGGGGAAGGGAGACCCAGTACTTC
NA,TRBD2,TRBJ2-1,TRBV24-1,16,CATSDRLAGDYNEQFF,TGTGCCACCAGTGATAGACTAGCGGGAGACTACAATGAGCAGTTCTTC
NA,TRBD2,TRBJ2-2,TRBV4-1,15,CASSQVGGKGGELFF,TGCGCCAGCAGCCAAGTCGGGGGGAAGGGCGGGGAGCTGTTTTTT
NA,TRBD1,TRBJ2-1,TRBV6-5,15,CASRLGQGSYNEQFF,TGTGCCAGCAGGCTAGGACAGGGCTCCTACAATGAGCAGTTCTTC
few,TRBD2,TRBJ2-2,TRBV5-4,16,CASSFVTSANTGELFF,TGTGCCAGCAGCTTCGTAACTAGCGCGAACACCGGGGAGCTGTTTTTT
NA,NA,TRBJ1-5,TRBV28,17,CASSSKRGGVGNQPQHF,TGTGCCAGCAGTTCGAAGAGGGGGGGTGTGGGCAATCAGCCCCAGCATTTT
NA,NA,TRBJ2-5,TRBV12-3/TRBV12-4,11,CASSSGETQYF,TGTGCCAGCAGTTCGGGGGAGACCCAGTACTTC
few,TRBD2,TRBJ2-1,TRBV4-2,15,CASSRGVAGGNEQFF,TGTGCCAGCAGCCGCGGGGTAGCGGGAGGTAATGAGCAGTTCTTC
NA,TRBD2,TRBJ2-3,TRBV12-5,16,CASGSGLAASTDTQYF,TGTGCTAGTGGTTCCGGACTAGCGGCTAGCACAGATACGCAGTATTTT
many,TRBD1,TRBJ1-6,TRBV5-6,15,CASSFRQGYNSPLHF,TGTGCCAGCAGCTTTAGACAGGGGTATAATTCACCCCTCCACTTT
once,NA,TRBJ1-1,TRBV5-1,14,CASSSYEGNTEAFF,TGCGCCAGCAGCTCCTATGAGGGGAACACTGAAGCTTTCTTT
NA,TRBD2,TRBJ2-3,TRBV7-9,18,CASSLGSERALAGITQYF,TGTGCCAGCAGCTTAGGGTCAGAACGGGCTCTAGCGGGAATCACGCAGTATTTT
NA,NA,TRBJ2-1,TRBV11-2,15,CASSLATGLYNEQFF,TGTGCCAGCAGCTTAGCCACGGGACTCTACAATGAGCAGTTCTTC
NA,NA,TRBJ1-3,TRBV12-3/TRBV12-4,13,CASRATNGNTIYF,TGTGCCAGCAGGGCCACTAACGGAAACACCATATATTTT